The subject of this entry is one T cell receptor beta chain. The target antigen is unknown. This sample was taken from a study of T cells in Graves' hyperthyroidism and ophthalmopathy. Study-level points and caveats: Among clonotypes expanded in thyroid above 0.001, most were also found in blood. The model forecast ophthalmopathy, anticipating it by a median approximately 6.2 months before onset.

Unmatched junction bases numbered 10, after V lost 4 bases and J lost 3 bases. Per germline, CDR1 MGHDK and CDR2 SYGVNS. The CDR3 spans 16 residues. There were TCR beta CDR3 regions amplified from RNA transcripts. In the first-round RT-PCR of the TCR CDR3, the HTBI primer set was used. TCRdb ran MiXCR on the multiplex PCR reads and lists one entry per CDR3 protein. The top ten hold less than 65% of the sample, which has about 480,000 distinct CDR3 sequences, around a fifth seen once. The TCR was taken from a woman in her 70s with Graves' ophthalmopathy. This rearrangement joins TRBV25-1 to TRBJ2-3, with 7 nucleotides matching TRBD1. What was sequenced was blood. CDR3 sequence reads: CASSAWTGRRTDTQYF. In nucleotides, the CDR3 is TGTGCCAGCAGTGCATGGACAGGCAGAAGGACAGATACGCAGTATTTT.